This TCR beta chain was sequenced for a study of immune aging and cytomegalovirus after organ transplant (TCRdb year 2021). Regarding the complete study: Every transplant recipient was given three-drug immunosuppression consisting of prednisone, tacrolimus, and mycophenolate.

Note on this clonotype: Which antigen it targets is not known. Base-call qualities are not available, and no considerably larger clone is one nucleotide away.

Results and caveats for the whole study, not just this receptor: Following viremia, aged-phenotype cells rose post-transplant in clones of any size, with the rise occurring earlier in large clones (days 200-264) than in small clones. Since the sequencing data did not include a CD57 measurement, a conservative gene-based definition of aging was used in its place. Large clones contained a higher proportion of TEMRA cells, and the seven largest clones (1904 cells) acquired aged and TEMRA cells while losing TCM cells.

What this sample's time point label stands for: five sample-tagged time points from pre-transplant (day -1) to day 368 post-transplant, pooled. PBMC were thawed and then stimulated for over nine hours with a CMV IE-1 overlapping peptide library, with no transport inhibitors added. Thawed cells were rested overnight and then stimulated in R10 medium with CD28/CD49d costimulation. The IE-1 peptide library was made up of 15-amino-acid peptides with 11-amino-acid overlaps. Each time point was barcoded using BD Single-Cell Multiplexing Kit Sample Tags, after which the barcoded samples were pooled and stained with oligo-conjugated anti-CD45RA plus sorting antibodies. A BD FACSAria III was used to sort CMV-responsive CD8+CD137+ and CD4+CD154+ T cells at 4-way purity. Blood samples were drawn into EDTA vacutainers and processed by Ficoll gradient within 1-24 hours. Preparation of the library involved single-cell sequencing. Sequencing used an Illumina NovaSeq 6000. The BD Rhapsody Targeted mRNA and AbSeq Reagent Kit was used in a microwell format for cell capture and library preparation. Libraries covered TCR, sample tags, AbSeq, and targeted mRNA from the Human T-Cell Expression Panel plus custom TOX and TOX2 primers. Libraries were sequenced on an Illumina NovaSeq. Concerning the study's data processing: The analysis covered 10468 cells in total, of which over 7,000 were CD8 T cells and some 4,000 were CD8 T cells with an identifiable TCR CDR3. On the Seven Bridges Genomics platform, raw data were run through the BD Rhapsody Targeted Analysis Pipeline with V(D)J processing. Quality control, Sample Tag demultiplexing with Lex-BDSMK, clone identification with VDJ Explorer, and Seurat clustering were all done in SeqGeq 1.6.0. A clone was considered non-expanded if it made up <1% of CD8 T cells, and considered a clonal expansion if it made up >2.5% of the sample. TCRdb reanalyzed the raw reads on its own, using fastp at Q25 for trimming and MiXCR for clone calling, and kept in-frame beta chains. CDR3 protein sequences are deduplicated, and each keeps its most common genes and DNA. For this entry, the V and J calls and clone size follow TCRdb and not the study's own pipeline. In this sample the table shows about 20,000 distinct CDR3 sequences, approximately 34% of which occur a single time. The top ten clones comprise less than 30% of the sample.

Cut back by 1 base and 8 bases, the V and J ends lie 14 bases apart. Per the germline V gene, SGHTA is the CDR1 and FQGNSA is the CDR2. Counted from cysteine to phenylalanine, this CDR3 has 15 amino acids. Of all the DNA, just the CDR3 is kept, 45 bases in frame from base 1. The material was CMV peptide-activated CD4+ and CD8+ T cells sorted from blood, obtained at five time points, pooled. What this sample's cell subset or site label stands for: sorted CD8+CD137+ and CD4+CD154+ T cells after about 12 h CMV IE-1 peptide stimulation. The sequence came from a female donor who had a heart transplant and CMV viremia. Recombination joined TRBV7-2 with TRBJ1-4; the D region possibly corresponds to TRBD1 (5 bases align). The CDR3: CASSLGEAPGEKLFF. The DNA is TGTGCCAGCAGCTTAGGGGAGGCCCCAGGGGAAAAACTGTTTTTT. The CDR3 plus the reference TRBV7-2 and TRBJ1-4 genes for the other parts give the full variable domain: GAGVSQSPSNKVTEKGKDVELRCDPISGHTALYWYRQSLGQGLEFLIYFQGNSAPDKSGLPSDRFSAERTGGSVSTLTIQRTQQEDSAVYLCASSLGEAPGEKLFFGSGTQLSVL.